The clone carrying this T cell receptor (beta chain) was recorded once. The sample belongs to a study of blood T cell repertoires in COVID-19. Study-level information: The United States, Italy and Spain provided the acute and convalescent COVID-19 samples. Sample material is recorded as cDNA or gDNA derived from T cells, B-cell-depleted T cells, or PBMCs.

Per the authors' pipeline: Scientists estimated how many nucleated cells there were by amplifying reference gene primers. TCRdb keeps only in-frame clones here, not all; method: immunoSEQ multiplex PCR. V and J calls and clone size are copied from that table; D and trimming were computed from the DNA. The table shows 100,000 to 150,000 clones, with more than 70% occurring only once. The CDR3 spans 13 residues. Germline values: CDR1 SGHRS, CDR2 YFSETQ. Trimming cost V 0 bases and J 5 bases, with 9 bases left between them. Sequenced sample: peripheral blood. The source is a man aged 55 to 70 with acute or convalescent COVID-19. The V gene is TRBV5-1, the J gene TRBJ2-7, with D maybe TRBD2 (5 bases). For the CDR3, the DNA is TGCGCCAGCAGCTTGGTAGAGGGTCACGAGCAGTACTTC. This sequence encodes CASSLVEGHEQYF. Complete variable domain (other parts from reference TRBV5-1 and TRBJ2-7): KAGVTQTPRYLIKTRGQQVTLSCSPISGHRSVSWYQQTPGQGLQFLFEYFSETQRNKGNFPGRFSGRQFSNSRSEMNVSTLELGDSALYLCASSLVEGHEQYFGPGTRLTVT.